The 19 T cell receptor beta chains below were found in one sample sequenced in a study of blood T cell repertoires in COVID-19. TCRdb's table, derived via immunoSEQ multiplex PCR, lists solely in-frame clones and lacks some. Of around 150,000 clones listed, about nine tenths are singletons. What was sequenced was peripheral blood. All receptors come from a young man with COVID-19, enrolled during active disease.

The chain couples TRBV2 to TRBJ2-3; 9 positions agree with TRBD1. Unmatched junction bases numbered 2, after V lost 9 bases and J lost 1 base. This CDR3 has 13 amino acids. CDR1 SNHLY and CDR2 FYNNEI come from the germline V gene. The CDR3 here is CASGDRGTDTQYF. DNA for the CDR3: TGTGCCAGTGGGGACAGGGGCACAGATACGCAGTATTTT.

The genes are TRBV5-4 and TRBJ2-1; possible D gene TRBD1, 5 bases. V dropped 4 bases and J dropped 9 bases, with 23 bases sitting between them. There are 16 residues in the CDR3. Germline assignment: CDR1 SGHNT and CDR2 YYREEE (reference sequence). DNA of the CDR3: TGTGCCAGCAGCGGTGCAAGGGGCGAGGCTTACTCTGAGCAGTTCTTC. Amino acid sequence: CASSGARGEAYSEQFF.

This chain links TRBV6-5 with TRBJ1-2, with 7 bases identical to TRBD1. V was clipped by 0 bases and J by 8 bases; unmatched bases: 9. Germline V CDR1 and CDR2: MNHEY, SVGAGI. The CDR3 contains 15 residues. For the CDR3, the DNA is TGTGCCAGCAGTTACTCGGGGACAGTTGGTAGAGGCTACACCTTC. Protein sequence: CASSYSGTVGRGYTF.

The chain is built from TRBV6-2 or TRBV6-3 and TRBJ2-3; D possibly corresponds to TRBD2 (6 bases). CDR3 length: 15 residues. Germline V lookup: CDR1 MNHEY, CDR2 SVGEGT. V shed 0 bases and J shed 2 bases, with 9 bases lying between them. The CDR3 sequence: CASSYSAGPTDTQYF. The CDR3 DNA reads as TGTGCCAGCAGTTACTCTGCGGGGCCCACAGATACGCAGTATTTT.

This clone was detected a few times. The V gene is TRBV19, the J gene TRBJ1-1, with TRBD1 matching 10 bases. Germline CDR1 and CDR2: LNHDA and SQIVND (reference sequence). The CDR3 loop spans 14 amino acids. Trimming at V came to 6 bases and at J to 3 bases, leaving 4 bases not matched to a gene. CDR3 loop: CASRDRGWDTEAFF. DNA of the CDR3: TGTGCCAGTAGGGACAGGGGGTGGGACACTGAAGCTTTCTTT.

The chain recombines TRBV15 with TRBJ1-5; tentatively, D is TRBD1 (6 bases). The CDR3 has 17 residues. Germline-derived CDR1 and CDR2 are LNHNV and YYDKDF (reference sequence). V shed 0 bases and J shed 1 base, with 13 bases lying between them. The CDR3 reads CATSREAGGWSNQPQHF. The CDR3, as DNA: TGTGCCACCAGCAGAGAGGCGGGGGGCTGGAGCAATCAGCCCCAGCATTTT. Variable domain in full (rest from reference TRBV15 and TRBJ1-5): DAMVIQNPRYQVTQFGKPVTLSCSQTLNHNVMYWYQQKSSQAPKLLFHYYDKDFNNEADTPDNFQSRRPNTSFCFLDIRSPGLGDTAMYLCATSREAGGWSNQPQHFGDGTRLSIL.

The genes are TRBV5-1 and TRBJ2-1; 11 bases map to TRBD1. Germline values: CDR1 SGHRS, CDR2 YFSETQ. Trimming cost V 5 bases and J 8 bases; bases outside gene matches: 9. The CDR3 is 15 amino acids. This CDR3 is CASSYGQGAVDEQFF. The CDR3 DNA sequence: TGCGCCAGCAGTTACGGACAGGGGGCTGTAGATGAGCAGTTCTTC.

The chain carries TRBV4-3 and TRBJ1-1, with D maybe TRBD1 (5 bases). The V end lost 2 bases, the J end lost 2 bases, and 12 bases lay between the germline ends. Germline lookup yields CDR1 LGHNA and CDR2 YSLEER. This CDR3 spans 15 amino acids. The CDR3 here is CASSQLGGGNTEAFF. In DNA, the CDR3 is TGCGCCAGCAGCCAACTAGGCGGGGGAAACACTGAAGCTTTCTTT.

The CDR3 DNA reads as TGTGCCAGTACCGTGAAAAAAGCGGGAGGGCCCCACCACGAGCAGTACTTC. Its protein is CASTVKKAGGPHHEQYF. V is TRBV19 and J is TRBJ2-7; 10 nucleotides align to TRBD2. Germline V lookup: CDR1 LNHDA, CDR2 SQIVND (reference sequence). The CDR3 contains 17 residues. V dropped 7 bases and J dropped 5; count of bases not matched to a gene: 17.

V and J are TRBV10-2 and TRBJ2-3; TRBD2 might be the D (6 bases). CDR1 and CDR2 (germline): WSHSY, SAAADI. This CDR3 region has 16 residues. The V gene lost 3 bases and the J gene lost 6 bases, with 19 bases spanning the gap. CDR3 DNA sequence: TGCGCCAGCAGTGAATCGGAGGGTTTTATTACGGATACGCAGTATTTT. It encodes CASSESEGFITDTQYF.

The chain has TRBV2 and TRBJ1-4; D remains ambiguous. The CDR3 loop spans 10 amino acids. Germline CDR1 and CDR2: SNHLY and FYNNEI. V was shortened by 9 bases and J by 5 bases, with 4 bases between the two germline ends. CDR3 nucleotide sequence: TGTGCCAGTATAAATGAAAAACTGTTTTTT. Translated, it gives CASINEKLFF.

This chain joins TRBV4-1 and TRBJ1-4, with TRBD1 matching 7 bases. Germline assignment: CDR1 MGHRA and CDR2 YSYEKL. The V and J ends lost 2 bases and 4 bases, in that order; junction bases with no gene match: 4. The CDR3 has 15 amino acids. The CDR3 nucleotides are TGCGCCAGCAGCCAAATACAGGGGATTAATGAAAAACTGTTTTTT. Translation gives CASSQIQGINEKLFF.

The rearrangement links TRBV4-3 to TRBJ2-1; 7 bases line up with TRBD1. V lost 0 bases to trimming and J lost 13 bases; unmatched junction nucleotides: 9. Germline V gene data show CDR1 as LGHNA and CDR2 as YSLEER. The length of the CDR3 is 14 residues. The CDR3 nucleotides are TGCGCCAGCAGCCAAGATACTGTAGGACAGGTTCAGTTCTTC. Its translation is CASSQDTVGQVQFF.

The genes are TRBV6-5 and TRBJ1-2; D may be TRBD1 (5 bases). V lost 1 base to trimming and J lost 10 bases, with 16 bases between them. The CDR3 loop spans 14 amino acids. CDR1 and CDR2 (germline): MNHEY, SVGAGI. For the CDR3, the DNA is TGTGCCAGCAGTTACTTTGGGGGGATCGACGCCTACACCTTC. Its protein product is CASSYFGGIDAYTF.

The genes are TRBV5-1 and TRBJ2-5; 8 positions agree with TRBD1. The V gene end was trimmed by 4 bases and the J gene end by 5 bases; junction bases not matched to a gene: 7. CDR3 size: 14 residues. Per germline, CDR1 SGHRS and CDR2 YFSETQ. DNA of the CDR3: TGCGCCAGCAGCCCAGGGGGCGCAGGGGAGACCCAGTACTTC. Translation: CASSPGGAGETQYF.

This clone appeared a single time. The chain joins TRBV4-1 to TRBJ1-3, with a tentative D call TRBD1 (5 bases). The V gene's germline CDR1 is MGHRA and CDR2 YSYEKL. The CDR3 is made up of 16 amino acids. Trimming removed 2 bases at V and 0 bases at J, with 11 bases between. The CDR3, as DNA: TGCGCCAGCAGCCAACGCGGGGGGGACTCTGGAAACACCATATATTTT. Translation gives CASSQRGGDSGNTIYF.

CDR3 protein: CASSERTGKGAEAFF. DNA of the CDR3: TGTGCCAGCAGTGAGAGGACAGGGAAGGGCGCTGAAGCTTTCTTT. The chain carries TRBV6-1 and TRBJ1-1, with TRBD1 matching 8 bases. From germline, CDR1 is MNHNS and CDR2 SASEGT. With 3 bases clipped from V and 6 bases from J, the junction kept 9 bases outside the gene matches. The CDR3 extends over 15 amino acids.

This chain connects TRBV2 to TRBJ1-4; D possibly corresponds to TRBD1 (6 bases). The CDR3 has 15 residues. Trimming stripped 5 bases from V and 5 bases from J, with 15 bases between. Germline CDR1 and CDR2: SNHLY and FYNNEI. The CDR3 here is CASSSSGTRNEKLFF. CDR3 DNA sequence: TGTGCCAGCAGTTCCTCCGGGACACGAAATGAAAAACTGTTTTTT.

The chain combines TRBV24-1 with TRBJ2-5; 7 bases fit TRBD2. The germline V gene encodes CDR1 KGHDR and CDR2 SFDVKD. The CDR3 is 15 residues long. V gave up 1 base and J gave up 6 bases; unmatched junction bases: 7. The CDR3 protein is CATSDFDGSGKTQYF. CDR3 nucleotides: TGTGCCACCAGTGATTTTGACGGGAGCGGGAAGACCCAGTACTTC.